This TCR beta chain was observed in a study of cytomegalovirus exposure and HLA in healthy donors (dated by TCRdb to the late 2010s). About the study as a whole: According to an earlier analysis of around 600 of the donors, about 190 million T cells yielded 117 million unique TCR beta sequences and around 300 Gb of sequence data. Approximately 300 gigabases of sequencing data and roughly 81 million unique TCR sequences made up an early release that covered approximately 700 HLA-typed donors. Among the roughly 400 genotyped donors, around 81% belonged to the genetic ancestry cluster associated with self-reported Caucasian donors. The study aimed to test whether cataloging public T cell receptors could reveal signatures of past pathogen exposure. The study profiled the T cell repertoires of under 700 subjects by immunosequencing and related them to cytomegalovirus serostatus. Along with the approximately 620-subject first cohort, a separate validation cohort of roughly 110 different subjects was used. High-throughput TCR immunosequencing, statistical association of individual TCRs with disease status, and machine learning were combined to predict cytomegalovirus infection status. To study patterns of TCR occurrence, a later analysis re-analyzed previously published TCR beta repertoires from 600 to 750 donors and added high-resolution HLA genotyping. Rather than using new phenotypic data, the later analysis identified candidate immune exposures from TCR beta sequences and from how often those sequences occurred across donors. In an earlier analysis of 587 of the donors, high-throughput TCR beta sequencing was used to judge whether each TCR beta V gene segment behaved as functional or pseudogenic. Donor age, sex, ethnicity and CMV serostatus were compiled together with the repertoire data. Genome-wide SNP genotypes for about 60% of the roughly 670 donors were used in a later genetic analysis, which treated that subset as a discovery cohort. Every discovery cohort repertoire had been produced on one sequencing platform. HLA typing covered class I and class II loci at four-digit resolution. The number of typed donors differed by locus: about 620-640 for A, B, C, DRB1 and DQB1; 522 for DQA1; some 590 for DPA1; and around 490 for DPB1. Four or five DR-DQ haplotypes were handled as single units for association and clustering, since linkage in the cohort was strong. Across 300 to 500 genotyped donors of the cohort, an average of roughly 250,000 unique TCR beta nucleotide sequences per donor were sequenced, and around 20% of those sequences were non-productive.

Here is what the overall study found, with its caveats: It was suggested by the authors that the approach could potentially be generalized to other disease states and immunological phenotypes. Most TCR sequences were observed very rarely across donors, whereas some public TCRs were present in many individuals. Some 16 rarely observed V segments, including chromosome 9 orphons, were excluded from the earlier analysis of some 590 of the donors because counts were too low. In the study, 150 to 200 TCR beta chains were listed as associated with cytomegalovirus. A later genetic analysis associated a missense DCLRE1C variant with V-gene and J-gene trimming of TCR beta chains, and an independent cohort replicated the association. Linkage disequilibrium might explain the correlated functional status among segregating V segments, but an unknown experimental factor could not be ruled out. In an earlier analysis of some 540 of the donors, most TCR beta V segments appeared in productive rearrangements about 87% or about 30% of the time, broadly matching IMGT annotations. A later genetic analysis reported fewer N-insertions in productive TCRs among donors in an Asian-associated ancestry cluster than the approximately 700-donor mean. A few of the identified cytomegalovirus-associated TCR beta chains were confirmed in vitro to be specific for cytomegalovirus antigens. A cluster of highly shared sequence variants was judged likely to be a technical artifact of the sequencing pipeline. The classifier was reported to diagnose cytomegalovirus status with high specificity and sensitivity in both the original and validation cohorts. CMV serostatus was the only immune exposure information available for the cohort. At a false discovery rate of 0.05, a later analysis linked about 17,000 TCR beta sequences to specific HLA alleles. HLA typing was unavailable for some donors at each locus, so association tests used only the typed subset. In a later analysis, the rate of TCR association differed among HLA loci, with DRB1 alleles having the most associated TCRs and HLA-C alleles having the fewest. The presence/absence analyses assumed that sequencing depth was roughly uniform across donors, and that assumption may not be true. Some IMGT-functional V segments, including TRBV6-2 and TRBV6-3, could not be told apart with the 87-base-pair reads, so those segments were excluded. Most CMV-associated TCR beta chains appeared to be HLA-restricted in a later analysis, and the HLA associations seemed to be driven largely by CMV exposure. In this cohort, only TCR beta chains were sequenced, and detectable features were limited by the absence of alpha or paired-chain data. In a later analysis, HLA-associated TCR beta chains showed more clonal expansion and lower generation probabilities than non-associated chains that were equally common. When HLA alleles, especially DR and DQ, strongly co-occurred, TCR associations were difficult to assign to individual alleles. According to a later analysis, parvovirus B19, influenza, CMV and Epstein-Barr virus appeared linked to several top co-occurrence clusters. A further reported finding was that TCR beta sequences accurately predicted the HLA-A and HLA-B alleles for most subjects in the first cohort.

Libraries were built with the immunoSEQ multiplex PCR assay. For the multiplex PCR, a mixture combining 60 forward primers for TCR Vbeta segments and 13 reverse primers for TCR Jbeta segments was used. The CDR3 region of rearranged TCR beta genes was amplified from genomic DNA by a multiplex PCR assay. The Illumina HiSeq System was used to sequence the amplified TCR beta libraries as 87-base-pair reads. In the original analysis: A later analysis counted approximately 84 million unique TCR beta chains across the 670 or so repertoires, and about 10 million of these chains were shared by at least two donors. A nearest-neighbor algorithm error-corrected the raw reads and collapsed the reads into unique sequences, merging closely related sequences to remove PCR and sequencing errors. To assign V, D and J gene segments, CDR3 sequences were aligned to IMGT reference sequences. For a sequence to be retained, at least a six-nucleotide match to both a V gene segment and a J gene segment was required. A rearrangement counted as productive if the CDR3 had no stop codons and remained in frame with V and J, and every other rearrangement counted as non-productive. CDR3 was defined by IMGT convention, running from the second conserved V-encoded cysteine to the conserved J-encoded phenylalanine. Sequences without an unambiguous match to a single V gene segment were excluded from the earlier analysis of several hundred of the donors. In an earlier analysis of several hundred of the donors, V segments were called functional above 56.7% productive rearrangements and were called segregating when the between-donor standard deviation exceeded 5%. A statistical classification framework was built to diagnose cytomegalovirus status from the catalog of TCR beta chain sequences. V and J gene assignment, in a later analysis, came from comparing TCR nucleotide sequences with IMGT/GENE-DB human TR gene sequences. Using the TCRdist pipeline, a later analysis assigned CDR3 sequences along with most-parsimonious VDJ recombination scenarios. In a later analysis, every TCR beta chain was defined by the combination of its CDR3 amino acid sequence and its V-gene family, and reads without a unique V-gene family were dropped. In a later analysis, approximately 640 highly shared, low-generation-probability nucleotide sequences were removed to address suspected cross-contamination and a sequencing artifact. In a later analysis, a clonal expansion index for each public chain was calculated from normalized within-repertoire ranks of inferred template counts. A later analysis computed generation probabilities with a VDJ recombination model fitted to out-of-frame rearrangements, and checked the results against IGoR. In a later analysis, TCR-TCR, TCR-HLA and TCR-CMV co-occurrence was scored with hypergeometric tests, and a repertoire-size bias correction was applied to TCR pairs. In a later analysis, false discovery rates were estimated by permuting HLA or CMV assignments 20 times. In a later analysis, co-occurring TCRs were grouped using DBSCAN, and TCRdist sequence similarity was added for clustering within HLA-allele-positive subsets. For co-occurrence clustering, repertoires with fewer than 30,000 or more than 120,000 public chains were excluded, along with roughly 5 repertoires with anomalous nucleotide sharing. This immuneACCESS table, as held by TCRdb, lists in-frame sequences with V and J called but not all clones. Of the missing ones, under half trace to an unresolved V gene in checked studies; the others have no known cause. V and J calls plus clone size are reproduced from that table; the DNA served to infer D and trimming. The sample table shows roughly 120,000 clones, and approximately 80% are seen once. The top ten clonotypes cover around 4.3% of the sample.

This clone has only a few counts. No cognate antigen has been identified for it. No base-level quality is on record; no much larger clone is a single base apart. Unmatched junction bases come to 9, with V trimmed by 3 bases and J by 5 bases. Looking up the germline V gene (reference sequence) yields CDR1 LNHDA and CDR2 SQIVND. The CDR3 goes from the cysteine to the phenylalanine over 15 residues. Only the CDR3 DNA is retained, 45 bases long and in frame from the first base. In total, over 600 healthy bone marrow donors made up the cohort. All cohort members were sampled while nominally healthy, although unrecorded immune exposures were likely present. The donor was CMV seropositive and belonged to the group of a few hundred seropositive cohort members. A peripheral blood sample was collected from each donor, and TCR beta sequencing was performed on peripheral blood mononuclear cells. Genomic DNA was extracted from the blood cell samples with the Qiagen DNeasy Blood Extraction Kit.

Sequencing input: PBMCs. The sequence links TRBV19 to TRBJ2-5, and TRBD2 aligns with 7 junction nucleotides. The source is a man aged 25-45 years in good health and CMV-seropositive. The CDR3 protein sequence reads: CASSIRGDGIETQYF. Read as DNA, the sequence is TGTGCCAGTAGTATCCGGGGGGATGGGATCGAGACCCAGTACTTC.